Shown below are 8 T cell receptor beta chains from a single sample sequenced in a study of tumor-infiltrating lymphocytes in primary liver carcinoma. It was from around 18-30 mg of unsorted bulk tissue that RNA and DNA were co-extracted. The template, approximately 500 ng total RNA, yielded TCR beta cDNA made with a constant-region primer. Modified slightly, ARM-PCR produced TCR beta libraries over three nested multiplex PCR rounds. Amplification in the first two PCR rounds was performed using TRBV1-TRBV30 forward primers and a C-beta reverse primer for about 10 cycles each. TCRdb passed the multiplex PCR reads through MiXCR, listing each CDR3 protein once. The table includes some 130,000 distinct CDR3 sequences, roughly 75% detected once. The sample taken for sequencing was tumor-adjacent normal liver tissue. The receptors stem from a woman aged 55-75 years with primary liver carcinoma and hepatitis B virus infection.

On this clonotype itself: At one end the junction does not follow the germline gene, possibly because of a read error. The chain links TRBV29-1 to TRBJ1-5; D might be TRBD1 (5 bases). The V gene's germline CDR1 is SQVTM and CDR2 ANQGSEA. The CDR3 extends over 14 amino acids. CDR3: CNVGPAGINQPQHF. In DNA form, the CDR3 reads TGCAACGTTGGCCCGGCAGGGATCAATCAGCCCCAGCACTTT.

The chain has TRBV29-1 and TRBJ2-3; D unresolved. This CDR3 has 13 residues. The V gene's germline CDR1 is SQVTM and CDR2 ANQGSEA. CDR3 coding DNA: TGCAACGGTCTCACCGCTATCACGGATACGCAGTATTTT. Translating gives CNGLTAITDTQYF.

As to this clonotype: Its ends do not fully match the called genes, so a read error is possible. The chain employs TRBV29-1 and TRBJ2-1, with TRBD2 as a possible D gene (6 bases). The CDR3 loop spans 17 amino acids. The germline gives CDR1 SQVTM, CDR2 ANQGSEA. CDR3 residues: CRVEGAGGKSSYNEQFF. CDR3 coding DNA: TGCAGAGTTGAAGGGGCCGGCGGGAAGAGCTCCTACAATGAGCAGTTCTTC.

The chain combines TRBV5-6 with TRBJ2-7, with a weak D call TRBD2 (5 bases). From germline, CDR1 is SGHDT and CDR2 YYEEEE. Trimming cost V 5 bases and J 0 bases, with 12 bases left between them. The CDR3 sequence is 14 residues long. CDR3 DNA: TGTGCCAGCAGTTCGGGGTCGAGCTCCTACGAGCAGTACTTC. Its protein product is CASSSGSSSYEQYF.

In its sample, this clonotype was seen many times. This rearrangement joins TRBV28 to TRBJ2-1, with 8 bases matching TRBD2. The CDR3 length is 15 residues. The V and J ends lost 5 bases and 7 bases, in that order; junction bases with no gene match: 10. Germline assignment: CDR1 MDHEN and CDR2 SYDVKM. In DNA, the CDR3 is TGTGCCAGCAGTGGGATGGCGGGAGGCAGGAATGAGCAGTTCTTC. As protein: CASSGMAGGRNEQFF.

Turning to this clonotype: The CDR3 does not end in the conserved phenylalanine or tryptophan, so this is likely a read error. The rearrangement uses TRBV11-2 and TRBJ2-7; 9 bases fit TRBD2. CDR1 and CDR2 (germline): SGHAT, FQNNGV. CDR3 length: 17 residues. The CDR3 loop is CASSLSAAGGLSYEQYL. CDR3 nucleotide sequence: TGTGCCAGCAGCTTAAGCGCCGCGGGGGGGTTGTCCTATGAGCAGTACTTA.

As regards this clonotype: Lacking the conserved final phenylalanine or tryptophan, this CDR3 likely reflects a read error. V and J are TRBV11-3 and TRBJ1-2; D ambiguous. The germline V gene has CDR1 SGHNT and CDR2 YENEEA. This CDR3 contains 15 residues. Here the CDR3 reads CVSSLDHDTGYGYTS. The DNA of the CDR3 is TGTGTCAGCAGCTTAGATCACGACACCGGCTATGGCTACACCTCT.

Regarding this clonotype: Germline and junction disagree at one end, which may indicate a read error. The chain has TRBV12-3 or TRBV12-4 and TRBJ2-2; possibly TRBD2 for D (6 bases). The CDR3 runs 15 residues. CDR3 nucleotides: TGTGCCAGCAGTTTCTCTAGCGTGGTCACCGGGGAGCCGTTTTTT. This encodes CASSFSSVVTGEPFF.